This TCR beta chain is drawn from a study of cytomegalovirus exposure and HLA in healthy donors. Turning to the study itself: Across 350 to 500 genotyped donors, roughly 80% landed in the Caucasian-associated ancestry cluster.

13 Jbeta primers and 60 Vbeta primers were used for the PCR. The table came from immunoSEQ multiplex PCR; TCRdb's copy has only in-frame clones and leaves some out. This sample has roughly 200,000 clones, with roughly 9.5% found just once. The CDR3 is made up of 15 amino acids. V shed 5 bases and J shed 0 bases, with 14 bases lying between them. CDR1 and CDR2 from the germline V gene are PRHDT and FYEKMQ (reference sequence). This clone was found a few times. Material for sequencing was PBMCs. The rearrangement uses TRBV13 and TRBJ2-7; a possible D gene is TRBD1 (7 bases). The TCR was taken from a woman in her 30s in good health and CMV-seropositive. The CDR3 here is CASSPGGTASYEQYF. The CDR3 region has the DNA TGTGCCAGCAGCCCAGGCGGGACAGCCTCCTACGAGCAGTACTTC.